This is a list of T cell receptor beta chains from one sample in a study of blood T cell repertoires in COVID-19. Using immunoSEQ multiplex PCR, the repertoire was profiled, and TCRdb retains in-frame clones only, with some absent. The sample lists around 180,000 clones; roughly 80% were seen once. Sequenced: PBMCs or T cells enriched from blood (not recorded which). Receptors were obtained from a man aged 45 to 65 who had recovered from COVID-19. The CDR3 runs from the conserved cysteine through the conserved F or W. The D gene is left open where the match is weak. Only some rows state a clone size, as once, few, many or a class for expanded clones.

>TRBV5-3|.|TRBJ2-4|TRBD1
TGTGCCAGAAGCTTGGGCAGGGGGCCCACCCAGATTCAGTACTTC
CARSLGRGPTQIQYF
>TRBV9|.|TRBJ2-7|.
TGTGCCAGCAGCCCTGGACAACCCTACGAGCAGTACTTC
CASSPGQPYEQYF
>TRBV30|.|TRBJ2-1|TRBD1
TGTGCCTCCTCCGGGACAGAGAGACAGTTCTTC
CASSGTERQFF
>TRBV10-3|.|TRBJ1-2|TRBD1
TGTGCCATCAGTGAATCCGGACAGGGGGGTCTGAATGGCTACACCTTC
CAISESGQGGLNGYTF
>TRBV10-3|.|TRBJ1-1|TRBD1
TGTGCCATCAGTGAGGGACAGGGCGGCACTGAAGCTTTCTTT
CAISEGQGGTEAFF
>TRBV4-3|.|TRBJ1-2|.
TGCGCCAGCAGCCACTCCCGACAGGTCCCCCTCTATGGCTACACCTTC
CASSHSRQVPLYGYTF
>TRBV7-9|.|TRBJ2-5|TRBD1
TGTGCCAGCAGCACCTACAGGGGCCGAGTTCAAGAGACCCAGTACTTC
CASSTYRGRVQETQYF
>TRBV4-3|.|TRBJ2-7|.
TGCGCCAGCAGCCAAGATTGGGGCAGCTCCTACGAGCAGTACTTC
CASSQDWGSSYEQYF
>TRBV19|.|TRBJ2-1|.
TGTGCCAATAGACAACAGGGGACTAATGAGCAGTTCTTC
CANRQQGTNEQFF
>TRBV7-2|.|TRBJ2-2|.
TGTGCCAGCACCCTTAGGAGCACCGGGGAGCTGTTTTTT
CASTLRSTGELFF
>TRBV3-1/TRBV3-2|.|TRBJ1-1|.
TGTGCCAGCAGCCAAGCCCAGGGAGGTGAAGCTTTCTTT
CASSQAQGGEAFF
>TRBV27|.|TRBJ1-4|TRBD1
TGTGCCAGCAGTTTTGCGAAACAGGGGACCCGACTGGCAACTAATGAAAAACTGTTTTTT
CASSFAKQGTRLATNEKLFF
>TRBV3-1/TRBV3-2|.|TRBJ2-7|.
TGTGCCAGCAGCCGGACAGGGAGGGACGAGCAGTACTTC
CASSRTGRDEQYF
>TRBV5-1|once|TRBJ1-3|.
TGCGCCAGCAGCCCCGGGAGGTCTGGAAACACCATATATTTT
CASSPGRSGNTIYF
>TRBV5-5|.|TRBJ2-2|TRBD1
TGTGCCAGCAGCTTGATAGACAGGGGTTCGACCGGGGAGCTGTTTTTT
CASSLIDRGSTGELFF
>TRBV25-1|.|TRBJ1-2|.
TGTGCCAGCACCCCAGGAGCCGGCAGCCTAGCTGGTGGCTACACCTTC
CASTPGAGSLAGGYTF
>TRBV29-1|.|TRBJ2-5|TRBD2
TGCAGCGTTGAAGCTAGCGGGGGCCTGGCGAAGACCCAGTACTTC
CSVEASGGLAKTQYF
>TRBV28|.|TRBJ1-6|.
TGTGCCAGCAGTTTACAGGGGAGTAATTCACCCCTCCACTTT
CASSLQGSNSPLHF
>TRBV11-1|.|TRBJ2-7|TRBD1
TGTGCCAGCAGCACCGTGGGGACAGCCGGCGAGCAGTACTTC
CASSTVGTAGEQYF
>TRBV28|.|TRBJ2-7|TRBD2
TGTGCCAGCGGCTCAGCGACTAGCCCAGGACTCTACGAGCAGTACTTC
CASGSATSPGLYEQYF
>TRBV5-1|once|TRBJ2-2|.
TGCGCCAGCGAAGCCGGGACAACGAACACCGGGGAGCTGTTTTTT
CASEAGTTNTGELFF
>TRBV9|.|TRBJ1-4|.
TGTGCCAGCAGCGTCACAGGGACTAATGAAAAACTGTTTTTT
CASSVTGTNEKLFF
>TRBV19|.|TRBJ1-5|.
TGTGCCAGTAGTCTAAGAACGGCCTCCGGGGTTTATAGCAATCAGCCCCAGCATTTT
CASSLRTASGVYSNQPQHF
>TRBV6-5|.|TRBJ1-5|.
TGTGCCAGCATCATTAGGGCGCAGGGAAGCCAGCCCCAGCATTTT
CASIIRAQGSQPQHF
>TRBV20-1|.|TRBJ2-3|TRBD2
TGCAGTGCTAGTCTCGGACTAGCGGGGTACACAGATACGCAGTATTTT
CSASLGLAGYTDTQYF
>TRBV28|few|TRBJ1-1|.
TGTGCCAGCAATTTTTATGCGGGCCCGCGGTGGGACACTGAAGCTTTCTTT
CASNFYAGPRWDTEAFF
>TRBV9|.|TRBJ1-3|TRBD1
TGTGCCAGCAGCGGGGGGGACAGGGAATTATTCTCTGGAAACACCATATATTTT
CASSGGDRELFSGNTIYF
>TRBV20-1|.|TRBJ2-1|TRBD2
TGCAGTGCTAGTCCTAGCGGGGGAAGCTCCTACAATGAGCAGTTCTTC
CSASPSGGSSYNEQFF
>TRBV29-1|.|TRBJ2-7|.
TGCAGCGTTGAGGGTTGGGGCGCGCAGTACTTC
CSVEGWGAQYF
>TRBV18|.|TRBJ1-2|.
TGTGCCAGCTCACCTGAGATTAACTATGGCTACACCTTC
CASSPEINYGYTF
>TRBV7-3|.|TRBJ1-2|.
TGTGCCAGCAGCTCCCGAGGGCTGGATGGAGGCTACACCTTC
CASSSRGLDGGYTF
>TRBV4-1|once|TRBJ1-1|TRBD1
TGCGCCAGCAGCCCAGTCCAGACAGGGGGCGTCGGTGAAGCTTTCTTT
CASSPVQTGGVGEAFF
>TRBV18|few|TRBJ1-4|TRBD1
TGTGCCAGCTCACCATCGTCGACAGGGGTGGAAAAACTGTTTTTT
CASSPSSTGVEKLFF
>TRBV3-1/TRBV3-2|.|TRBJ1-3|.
TGTGCCAGCAAGAGACCTCAGCGCTCTGGAAACACCATATATTTT
CASKRPQRSGNTIYF
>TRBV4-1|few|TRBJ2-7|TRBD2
TGCGCCAGCAGCCGAGAGCGGGGTACGATGGGCGAGCAGTACTTC
CASSRERGTMGEQYF
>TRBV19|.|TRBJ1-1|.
TGTGCCAGTAGTATCGTAAGGGGGAACACTGAAGCTTTCTTT
CASSIVRGNTEAFF
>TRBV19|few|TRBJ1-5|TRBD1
TGTGCCAGTACCTCACAGGGGAACGGCAATCAGCCCCAGCATTTT
CASTSQGNGNQPQHF
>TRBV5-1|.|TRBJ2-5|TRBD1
TGCGCCAGCAGCTTGGGGACAGGGGGCAGCTACCAAGAGACCCAGTACTTC
CASSLGTGGSYQETQYF
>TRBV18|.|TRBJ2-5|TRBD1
TGTGCCAGCAGACAGGGGATACAAGAGACCCAGTACTTC
CASRQGIQETQYF
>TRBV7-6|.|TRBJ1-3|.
TGTGCCAGCAGCTCCCCCTTAGACAACTCTGGAAACACCATATATTTT
CASSSPLDNSGNTIYF
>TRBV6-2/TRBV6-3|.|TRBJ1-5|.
TGTGCCAGCAGTTACTTCGGGGAGGGGAGCAATCAGCCCCAGCATTTT
CASSYFGEGSNQPQHF
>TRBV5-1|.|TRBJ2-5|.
TGCGCCAGCACCCTGGGGAGTAGTGAGACCCAGTACTTC
CASTLGSSETQYF
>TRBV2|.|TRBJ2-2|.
TGTGCCAGCAGTCAGGGTTCCGGGGAGCTGTTTTTT
CASSQGSGELFF
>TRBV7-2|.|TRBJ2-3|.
TGTGCCATCATGACCCGGGGAACACCGGATACAGATACGCAGTATTTT
CAIMTRGTPDTDTQYF
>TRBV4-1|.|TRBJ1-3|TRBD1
TGCGCCAGCAGCCCACGAGAGGGACAGGGGGACACCATATATTTT
CASSPREGQGDTIYF
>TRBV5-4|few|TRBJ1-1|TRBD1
TGTGCCAGCAGACGGGGACAGGCGAACACTGAAGCTTTCTTT
CASRRGQANTEAFF
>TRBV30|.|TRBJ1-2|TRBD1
TGTGCCTGGTACAGGGGAGGCGGCTACACCTTC
CAWYRGGGYTF
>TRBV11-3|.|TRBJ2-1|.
TGTGCCAGCAGCTTAATCAGTGGGAGCTCCTACAATGAGCAGTTCTTC
CASSLISGSSYNEQFF
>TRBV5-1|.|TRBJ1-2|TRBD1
TGCGCCAGCAGCACAGAGGGACAGCGGTTTGGCTACACCTTC
CASSTEGQRFGYTF
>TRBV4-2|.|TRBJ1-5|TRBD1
TGTGCCAGCAGCCAAGATGCGACAGGGGGCAATCAGCCCCAGCATTTT
CASSQDATGGNQPQHF
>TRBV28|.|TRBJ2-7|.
TGTGCCACCATCCGCCCAGGAGGGTACGAGCAGTACTTC
CATIRPGGYEQYF
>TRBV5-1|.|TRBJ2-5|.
TGCGCCAGCCGTCCGGGACACTCGTACCAAGAGACCCAGTACTTC
CASRPGHSYQETQYF
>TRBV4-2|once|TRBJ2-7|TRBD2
TGTGCCAGCAGCCAAGCTAGCGGGGGGCGAAGCTCCTACGAGCAGTACTTC
CASSQASGGRSSYEQYF
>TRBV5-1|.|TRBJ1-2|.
TGCGCCAGCAGCTTACTAGGGGGTACCTATGGCTACACCTTC
CASSLLGGTYGYTF